This T cell receptor beta chain came from a study of post-analysis software for immune sequencing data. At the level of the study: Secondary progressive, relapsing-remitting and progressive-relapsing multiple sclerosis were among the included disease courses. Study observations and caveats: There were five or six TRBV segments more frequent in patients than controls, and TRBV5-6, TRBV5-1 and TRBV20-1 were among them. Compared with controls, patients showed significantly lower normalized Chao1 diversity. By F measure, strong co-clustering occurred among samples prepared in the same batch.

Presence of unique molecular identifiers characterized the TCR beta cDNA libraries. Out of about 0.9 to 10 million T cells, about 500,000 cDNA molecules were generated. TCRdb itself ran the PCR reads through MiXCR, one entry per CDR3 protein. The table has about 430,000 distinct CDR3 sequences, about 40% seen once. On this clonotype itself: Its antigen is currently unknown.

CDR3 length: 16 residues. V was pared by 2 bases and J by 0 bases, with 11 bases between. Per the germline V gene, CDR1 is SGHTA and CDR2 is FQGNSA. The specimen sequenced was blood. The genes are TRBV7-2 and TRBJ2-1; D unresolved. This clonotype was obtained from a girl aged 2 to 9 with multiple sclerosis. CDR3 in DNA: TGTGCCAGCAGCTTATTTGCCAAGAGCTCCTACAATGAGCAGTTCTTC. Its translation is CASSLFAKSSYNEQFF.